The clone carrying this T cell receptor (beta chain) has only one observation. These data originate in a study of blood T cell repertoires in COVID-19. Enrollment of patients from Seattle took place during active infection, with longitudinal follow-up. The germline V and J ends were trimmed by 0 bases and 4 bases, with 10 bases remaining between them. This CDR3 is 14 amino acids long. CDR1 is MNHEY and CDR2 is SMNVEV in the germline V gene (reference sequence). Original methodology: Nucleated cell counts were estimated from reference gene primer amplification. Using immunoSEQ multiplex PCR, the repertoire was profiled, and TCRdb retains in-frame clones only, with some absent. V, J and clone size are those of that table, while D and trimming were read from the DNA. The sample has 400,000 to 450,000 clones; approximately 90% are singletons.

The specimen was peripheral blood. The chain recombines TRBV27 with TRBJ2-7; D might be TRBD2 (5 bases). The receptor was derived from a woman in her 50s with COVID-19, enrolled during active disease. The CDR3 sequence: CASSLSGVRYEQYF. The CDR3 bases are TGTGCCAGCAGTTTATCCGGGGTCAGGTACGAGCAGTACTTC.